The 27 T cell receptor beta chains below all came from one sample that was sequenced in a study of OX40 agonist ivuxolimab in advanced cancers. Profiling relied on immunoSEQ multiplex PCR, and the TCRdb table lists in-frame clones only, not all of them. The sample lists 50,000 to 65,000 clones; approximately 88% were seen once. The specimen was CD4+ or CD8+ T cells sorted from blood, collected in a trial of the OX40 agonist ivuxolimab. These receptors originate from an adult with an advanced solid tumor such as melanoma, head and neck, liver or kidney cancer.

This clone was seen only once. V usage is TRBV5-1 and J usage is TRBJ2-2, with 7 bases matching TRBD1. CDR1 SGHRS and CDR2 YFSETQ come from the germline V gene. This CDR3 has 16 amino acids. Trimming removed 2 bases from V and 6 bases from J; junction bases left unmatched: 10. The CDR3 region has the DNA TGCGCCAGCAGCTTACTACAGGGGTTCTACGCCGGGGAGCTGTTTTTT. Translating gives CASSLLQGFYAGELFF.

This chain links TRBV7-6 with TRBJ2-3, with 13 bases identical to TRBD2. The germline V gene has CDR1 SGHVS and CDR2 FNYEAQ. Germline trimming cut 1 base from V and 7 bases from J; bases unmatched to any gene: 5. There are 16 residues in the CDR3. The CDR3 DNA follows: TGTGCCAGCAGCTTAGAAACTAGCGGGAGGGGATATACGCAGTATTTT. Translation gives CASSLETSGRGYTQYF.

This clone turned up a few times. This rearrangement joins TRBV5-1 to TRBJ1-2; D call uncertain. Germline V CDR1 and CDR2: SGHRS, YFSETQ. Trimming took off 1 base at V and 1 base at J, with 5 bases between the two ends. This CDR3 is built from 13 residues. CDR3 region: CASSLQVNYGYTF. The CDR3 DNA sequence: TGCGCCAGCAGCTTGCAGGTTAACTATGGCTACACCTTC.

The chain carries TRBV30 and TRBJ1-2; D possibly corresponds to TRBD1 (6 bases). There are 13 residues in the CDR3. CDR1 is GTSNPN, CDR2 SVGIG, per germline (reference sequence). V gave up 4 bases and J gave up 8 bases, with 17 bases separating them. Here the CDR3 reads CAWTGVSGIGYTF. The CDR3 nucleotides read TGTGCCTGGACAGGGGTTTCTGGTATCGGCTACACCTTC.

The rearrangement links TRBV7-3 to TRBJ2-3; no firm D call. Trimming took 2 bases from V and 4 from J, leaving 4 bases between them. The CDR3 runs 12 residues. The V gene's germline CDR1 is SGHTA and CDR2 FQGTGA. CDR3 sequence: CASSLFPDTQYF. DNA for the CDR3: TGTGCCAGCAGCTTATTCCCAGATACGCAGTATTTT.

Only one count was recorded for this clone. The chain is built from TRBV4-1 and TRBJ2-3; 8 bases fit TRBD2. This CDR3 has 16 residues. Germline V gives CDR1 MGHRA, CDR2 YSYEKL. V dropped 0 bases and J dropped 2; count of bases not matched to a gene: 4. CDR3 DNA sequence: TGCGCCAGCAGCCAAGATTGGCGGGAGGTCACAGATACGCAGTATTTT. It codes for CASSQDWREVTDTQYF.

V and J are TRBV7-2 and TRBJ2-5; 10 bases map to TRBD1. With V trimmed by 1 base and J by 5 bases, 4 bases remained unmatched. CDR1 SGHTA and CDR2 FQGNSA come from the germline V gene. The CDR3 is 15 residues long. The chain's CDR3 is CASSLGGDRGETQYF. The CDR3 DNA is TGTGCCAGCAGCTTAGGCGGGGACAGGGGCGAGACCCAGTACTTC.

The CDR3 here is CASSIFLAGGVDTQYF. CDR3 nucleotides: TGTGCCAGTAGTATTTTTCTAGCGGGGGGGGTCGATACGCAGTATTTT. This sequence joins TRBV19 and TRBJ2-3; the match to TRBD2 covers 12 bases. The germline V gene has CDR1 LNHDA and CDR2 SQIVND (reference sequence). The CDR3 has 16 residues. J gave up 6 bases and V 3 bases, and 7 bases lay outside the gene matches. Looking up the rest from reference TRBV19 and TRBJ2-3 gives the full variable domain: DGGITQSPKYLFRKEGQNVTLSCEQNLNHDAMYWYRQDPGQGLRLIYYSQIVNDFQKGDIAEGYSVSREKKESFPLTVTSAQKNPTAFYLCASSIFLAGGVDTQYFGPGTRLTVL.

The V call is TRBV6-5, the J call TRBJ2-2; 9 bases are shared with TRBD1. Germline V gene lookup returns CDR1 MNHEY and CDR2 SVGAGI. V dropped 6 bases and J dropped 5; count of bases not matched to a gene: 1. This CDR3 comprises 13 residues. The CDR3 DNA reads TGTGCCAGCAGACAGGGGGCTACCGGGGAGCTGTTTTTT. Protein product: CASRQGATGELFF.

The CDR3 DNA reads TGTGCCAGTAGCGCTTCCGGGACACCATTCGGTGGCTACACCTTC. Amino acid sequence: CASSASGTPFGGYTF. The chain has TRBV19 and TRBJ1-2; D is possibly TRBD1 (6 bases). The CDR3 sequence is 15 residues long. Trimming pared 6 bases from V and 7 bases from J, leaving 21 bases between. The germline CDR1 and CDR2 sequences are LNHDA and SQIVND (reference sequence).

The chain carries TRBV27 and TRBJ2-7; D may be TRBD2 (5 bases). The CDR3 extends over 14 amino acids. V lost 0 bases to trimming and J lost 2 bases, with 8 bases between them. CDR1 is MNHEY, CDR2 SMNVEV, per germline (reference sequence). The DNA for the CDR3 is TGTGCCAGCAGTTTATCGGCGGGTACCTACGAGCAGTACTTC. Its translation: CASSLSAGTYEQYF.

The CDR3 DNA follows: TGTGCCAGCAGCCAAGATATCGACATTCAGTACTTC. It is translated as CASSQDIDIQYF. V and J are TRBV4-2 and TRBJ2-4; D is undetermined. Germline CDR1 is LGHNA and CDR2 is YNFKEQ. Trimming took 0 bases from V and 8 from J, leaving 5 bases between them. The CDR3 has 12 residues.

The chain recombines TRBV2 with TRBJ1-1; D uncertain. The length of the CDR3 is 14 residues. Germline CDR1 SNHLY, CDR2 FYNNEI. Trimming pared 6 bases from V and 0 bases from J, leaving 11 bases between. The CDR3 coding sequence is TGTGCCAGCAGGGGGTCACAGTTGAACACTGAAGCTTTCTTT. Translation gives CASRGSQLNTEAFF.

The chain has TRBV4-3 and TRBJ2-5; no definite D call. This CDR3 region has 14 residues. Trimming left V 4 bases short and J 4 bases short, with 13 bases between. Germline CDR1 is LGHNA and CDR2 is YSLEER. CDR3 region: CASSLGSLGETQYF. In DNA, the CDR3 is TGCGCCAGCAGCCTAGGCAGCCTGGGAGAGACCCAGTACTTC.

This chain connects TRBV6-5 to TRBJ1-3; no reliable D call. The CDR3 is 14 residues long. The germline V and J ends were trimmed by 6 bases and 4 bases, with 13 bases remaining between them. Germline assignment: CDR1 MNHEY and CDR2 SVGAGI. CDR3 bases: TGTGCCAGCAGCCTGCTAGACGGAGGAAACACCATATATTTT. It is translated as CASSLLDGGNTIYF.

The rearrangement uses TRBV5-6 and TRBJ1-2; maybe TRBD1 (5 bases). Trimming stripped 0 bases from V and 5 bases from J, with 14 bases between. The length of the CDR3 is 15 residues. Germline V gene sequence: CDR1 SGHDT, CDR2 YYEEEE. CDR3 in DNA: TGTGCCAGCAGCTTGGCCATAGACAGAGATTATGGCTACACCTTC. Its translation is CASSLAIDRDYGYTF.

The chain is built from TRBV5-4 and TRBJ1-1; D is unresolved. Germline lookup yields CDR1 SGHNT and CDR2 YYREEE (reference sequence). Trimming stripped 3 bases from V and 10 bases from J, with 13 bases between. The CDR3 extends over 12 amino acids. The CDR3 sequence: CASSSGRGSAFF. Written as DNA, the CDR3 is TGTGCCAGCAGCTCCGGCCGGGGATCAGCTTTCTTT.

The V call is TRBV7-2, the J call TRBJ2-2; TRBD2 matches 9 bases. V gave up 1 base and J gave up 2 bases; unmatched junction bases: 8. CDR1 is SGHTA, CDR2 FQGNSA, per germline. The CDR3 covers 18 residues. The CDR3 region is CASSLGPSGIPNTGELFF. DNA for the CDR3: TGTGCCAGCAGCTTAGGGCCTAGCGGGATTCCTAACACCGGGGAGCTGTTTTTT.

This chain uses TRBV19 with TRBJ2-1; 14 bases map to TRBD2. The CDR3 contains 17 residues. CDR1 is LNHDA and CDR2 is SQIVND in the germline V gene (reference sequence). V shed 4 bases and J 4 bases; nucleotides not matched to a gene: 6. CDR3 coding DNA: TGTGCCAGTAGTACGACTAGCGGGGGGGCGGATTACAATGAGCAGTTCTTC. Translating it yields CASSTTSGGADYNEQFF.

The CDR3 loop reads CASSHGQETYEQYF. Here the CDR3 DNA reads TGTGCCAGCAGTCATGGACAGGAAACCTACGAGCAGTACTTC. The chain employs TRBV6-5 and TRBJ2-7, with 7 bases matching TRBD1. The CDR3 sequence is 14 residues long. Germline V CDR1 and CDR2: MNHEY, SVGAGI. The ends lost 5 bases at V and 2 bases at J; junction bases unmatched: 6.

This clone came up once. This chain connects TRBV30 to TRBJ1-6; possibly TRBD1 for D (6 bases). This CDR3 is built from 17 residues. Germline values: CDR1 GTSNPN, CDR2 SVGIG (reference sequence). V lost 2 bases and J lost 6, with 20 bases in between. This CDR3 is CAWSIPRGQRFNSPLHF. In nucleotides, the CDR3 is TGTGCCTGGAGTATACCCCGAGGACAGAGATTTAATTCACCCCTCCACTTT.

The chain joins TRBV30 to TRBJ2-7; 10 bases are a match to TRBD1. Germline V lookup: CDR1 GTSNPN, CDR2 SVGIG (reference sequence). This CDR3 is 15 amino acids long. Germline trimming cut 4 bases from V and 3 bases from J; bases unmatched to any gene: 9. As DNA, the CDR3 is TGTGCCTGGATGGGAAAGGGACAGGGGAACTACGAGCAGTACTTC. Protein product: CAWMGKGQGNYEQYF.

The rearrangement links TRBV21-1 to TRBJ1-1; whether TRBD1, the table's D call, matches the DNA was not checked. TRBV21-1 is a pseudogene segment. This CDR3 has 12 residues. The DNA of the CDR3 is TGTGCCAAGGACATTGACCGCTCTGAAGCTTTCTTT. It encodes CAKDIDRSEAFF.

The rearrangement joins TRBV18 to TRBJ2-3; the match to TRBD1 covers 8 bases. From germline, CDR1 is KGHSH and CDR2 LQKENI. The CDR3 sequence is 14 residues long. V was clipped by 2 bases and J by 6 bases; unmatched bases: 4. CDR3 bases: TGTGCCAGCTCACCATGGAGACAGGGGGATACGCAGTATTTT. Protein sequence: CASSPWRQGDTQYF.

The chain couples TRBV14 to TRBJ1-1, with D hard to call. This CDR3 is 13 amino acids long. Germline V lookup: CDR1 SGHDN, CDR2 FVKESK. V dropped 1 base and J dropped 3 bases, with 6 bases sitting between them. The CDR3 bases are TGTGCCAGCAGCCAAGTCTGGGACACTGAAGCTTTCTTT. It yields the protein CASSQVWDTEAFF.

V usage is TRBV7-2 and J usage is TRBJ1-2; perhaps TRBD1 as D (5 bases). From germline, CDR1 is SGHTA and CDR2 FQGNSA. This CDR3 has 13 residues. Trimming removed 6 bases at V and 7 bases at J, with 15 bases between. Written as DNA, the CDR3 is TGTGCCAGCAGACCAGACAGACGGGGTGGCTACACCTTC. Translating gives CASRPDRRGGYTF.

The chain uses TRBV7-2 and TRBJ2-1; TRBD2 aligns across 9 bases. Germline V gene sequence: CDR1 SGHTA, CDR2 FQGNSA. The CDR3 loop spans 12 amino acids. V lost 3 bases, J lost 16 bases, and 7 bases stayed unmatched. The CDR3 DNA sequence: TGTGCCAGCAGCTTCGCCGGGACTAGCATTTTCTTC. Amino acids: CASSFAGTSIFF.